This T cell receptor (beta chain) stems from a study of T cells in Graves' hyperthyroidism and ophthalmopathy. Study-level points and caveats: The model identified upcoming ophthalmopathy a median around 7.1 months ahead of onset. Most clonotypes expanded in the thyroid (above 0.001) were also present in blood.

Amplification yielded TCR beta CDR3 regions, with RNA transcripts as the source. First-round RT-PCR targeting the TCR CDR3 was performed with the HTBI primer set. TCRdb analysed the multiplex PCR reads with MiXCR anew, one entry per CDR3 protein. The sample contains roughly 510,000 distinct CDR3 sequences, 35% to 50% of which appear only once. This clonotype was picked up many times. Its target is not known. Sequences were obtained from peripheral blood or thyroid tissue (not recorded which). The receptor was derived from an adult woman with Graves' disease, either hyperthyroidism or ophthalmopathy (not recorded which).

The CDR3 nucleotides read TGCAGTGCCCCCAAGTCGGGAGTCACTGAAGCTTTCTTT. Protein sequence: CSAPKSGVTEAFF. This chain links TRBV20-1 with TRBJ1-1, with D uncertain. The germline CDR1 and CDR2 sequences are DFQATT and SNEGSKA (reference sequence). CDR3 length: 13 amino acids. V lost 6 bases to trimming and J lost 4 bases, with 15 bases between them.